A single sample gave rise to the 5 T cell receptor beta chains below, sequenced in a study of blood T cells in healthy people across ages. Sample-barcoded 5' priming and a J-beta primer mix drove a second PCR of roughly 6 to 12 cycles. Using its own MiXCR run on the 5' RACE reads, TCRdb lists one record per CDR3 protein. The table shows 1.5 million to 2 million distinct CDR3 sequences, with about 31% occurring only once. Sequenced input: blood. These receptors were taken from a woman younger than 45 in good health.

There are a few counts of this clonotype. The chain joins TRBV6-1 to TRBJ1-2, with no clear D. Trimming cost V 2 bases and J 4 bases, with 14 bases left between them. This CDR3 spans 15 amino acids. CDR1 is MNHNS, CDR2 SASEGT, per germline. The DNA for the CDR3 is TGTGCCAGCAGTGAAAGGGCTACCGGGCCCTATGGCTACACCTTC. Residues: CASSERATGPYGYTF.

This rearrangement joins TRBV11-2 to TRBJ2-2; TRBD1 matches at 7 bases. This CDR3 region has 17 residues. The V gene end was trimmed by 1 base and the J gene end by 1 base; junction bases not matched to a gene: 6. CDR1 and CDR2 (germline): SGHAT, FQNNGV. DNA for the CDR3: TGTGCCAGCAGCTTAGTCTTACAGGGGCGGAACACCGGGGAGCTGTTTTTT. This sequence encodes CASSLVLQGRNTGELFF.

Worth noting for this clonotype: Because the CDR3 is missing its conserved closing phenylalanine or tryptophan, this is likely a read error. The V and J genes are TRBV6-2 or TRBV6-3 and TRBJ2-3; the match to TRBD2 covers 9 bases. Trimming at V came to 6 bases and at J to 1 base, leaving 2 bases not matched to a gene. The CDR3 is made up of 14 amino acids. CDR1 is MNHEY and CDR2 is SVGEGT in the germline V gene. CDR3 region: CASRERGGTDTQYS. The CDR3 DNA is TGTGCCAGCAGAGAGCGGGGGGGCACAGATACGCAGTATTCT.

The V call is TRBV7-9, the J call TRBJ2-1, with TRBD2 matching over 11 bases. The V segment lost 6 bases and the J segment 6 bases; nucleotides outside the gene matches: 13. CDR3 length: 17 amino acids. CDR1 is SEHNR, CDR2 FQNEAQ, per germline (reference sequence). CDR3 coding DNA: TGTGCCAGCAGGGGGGGACTAGCGGTCGCTCCTGGCAATGAGCAGTTCTTC. Translated, it gives CASRGGLAVAPGNEQFF.

The V call is TRBV4-2, the J call TRBJ1-6; TRBD1 matches at 10 bases. Losses at the gene ends were 0 bases for V and 7 bases for J; bases not matched to a gene: 6. Germline V gives CDR1 LGHNA, CDR2 YNFKEQ. The CDR3 covers 17 residues. The CDR3 nucleotides are TGTGCCAGCAGCCAAGATAAGGCGGGACAGGGGAATTCACCCCTCCACTTT. This encodes CASSQDKAGQGNSPLHF.